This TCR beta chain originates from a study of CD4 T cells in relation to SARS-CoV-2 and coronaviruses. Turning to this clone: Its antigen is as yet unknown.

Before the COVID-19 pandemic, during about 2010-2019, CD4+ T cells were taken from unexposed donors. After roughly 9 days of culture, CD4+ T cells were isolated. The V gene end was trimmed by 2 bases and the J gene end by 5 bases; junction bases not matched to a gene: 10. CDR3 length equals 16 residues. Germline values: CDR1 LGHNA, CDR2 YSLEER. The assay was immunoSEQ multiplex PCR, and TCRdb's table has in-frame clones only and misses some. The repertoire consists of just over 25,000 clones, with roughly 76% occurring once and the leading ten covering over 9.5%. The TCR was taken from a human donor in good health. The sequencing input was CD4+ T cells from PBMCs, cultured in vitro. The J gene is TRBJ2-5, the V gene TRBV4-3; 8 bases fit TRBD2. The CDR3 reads CASSQNGLASEETQYF. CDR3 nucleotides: TGCGCCAGCAGCCAAAACGGACTAGCCAGTGAGGAGACCCAGTACTTC.